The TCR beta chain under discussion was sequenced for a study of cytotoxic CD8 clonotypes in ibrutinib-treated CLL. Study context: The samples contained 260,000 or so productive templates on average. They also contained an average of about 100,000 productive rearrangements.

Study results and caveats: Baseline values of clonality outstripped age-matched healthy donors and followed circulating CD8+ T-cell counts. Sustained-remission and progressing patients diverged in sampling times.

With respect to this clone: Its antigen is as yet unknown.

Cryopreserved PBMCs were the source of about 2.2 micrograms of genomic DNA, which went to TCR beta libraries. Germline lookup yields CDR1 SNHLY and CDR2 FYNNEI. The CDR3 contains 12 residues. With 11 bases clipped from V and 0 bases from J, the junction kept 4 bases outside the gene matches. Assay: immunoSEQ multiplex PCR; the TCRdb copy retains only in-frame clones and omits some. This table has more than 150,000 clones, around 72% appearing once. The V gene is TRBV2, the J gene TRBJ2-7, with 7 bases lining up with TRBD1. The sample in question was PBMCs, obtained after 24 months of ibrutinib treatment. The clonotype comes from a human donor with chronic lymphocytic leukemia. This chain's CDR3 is CAVRDSSYEQYF. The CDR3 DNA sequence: TGTGCCGTCCGGGACAGCTCCTACGAGCAGTACTTC.